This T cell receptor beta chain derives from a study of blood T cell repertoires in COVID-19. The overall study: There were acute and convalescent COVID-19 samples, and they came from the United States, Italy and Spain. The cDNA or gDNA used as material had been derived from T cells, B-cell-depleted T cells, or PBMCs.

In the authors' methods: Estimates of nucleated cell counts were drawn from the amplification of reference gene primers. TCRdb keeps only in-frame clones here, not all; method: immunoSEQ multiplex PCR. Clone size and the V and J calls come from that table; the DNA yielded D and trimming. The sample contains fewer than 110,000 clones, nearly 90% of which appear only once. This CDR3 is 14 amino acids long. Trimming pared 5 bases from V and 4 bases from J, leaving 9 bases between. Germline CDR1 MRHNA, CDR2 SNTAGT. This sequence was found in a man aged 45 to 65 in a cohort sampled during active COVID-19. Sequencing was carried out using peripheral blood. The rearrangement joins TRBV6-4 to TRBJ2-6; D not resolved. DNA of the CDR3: TGTGCCAGCAGTCCCAGTACAGGGGCCAACGTCCTGACTTTC. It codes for CASSPSTGANVLTF.